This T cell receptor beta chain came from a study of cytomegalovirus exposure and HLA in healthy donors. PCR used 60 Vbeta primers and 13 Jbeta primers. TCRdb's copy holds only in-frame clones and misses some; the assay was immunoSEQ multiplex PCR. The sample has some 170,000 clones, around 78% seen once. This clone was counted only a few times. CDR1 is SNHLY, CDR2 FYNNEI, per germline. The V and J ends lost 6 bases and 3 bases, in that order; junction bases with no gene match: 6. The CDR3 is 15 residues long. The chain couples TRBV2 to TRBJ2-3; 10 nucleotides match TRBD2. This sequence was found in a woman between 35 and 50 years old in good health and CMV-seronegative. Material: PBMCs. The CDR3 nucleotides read TGTGCCAGCAGGCGGACTAGCGGACTAACAGATACGCAGTATTTT. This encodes CASRRTSGLTDTQYF.